The source of this T cell receptor (beta chain) is a study of monozygotic twins with inflammatory bowel disease. Eight separate reactions per sample served to make cDNA. TCRdb reprocessed the 5' RACE reads and keeps a single row for each CDR3 protein, giving no DNA. This listing includes 330,000 or so distinct CDR3 sequences. Germline CDR1 and CDR2: SGHRS and YFSETQ. The CDR3 spans 15 residues. The chain recombines TRBV5-1 with TRBJ1-2. Sequenced material: blood. This TCR was recovered from a human donor with ulcerative colitis or Crohn's disease, or a healthy co-twin of an affected twin (not recorded which). This CDR3 reads CASSDDWRPNYGYTF.